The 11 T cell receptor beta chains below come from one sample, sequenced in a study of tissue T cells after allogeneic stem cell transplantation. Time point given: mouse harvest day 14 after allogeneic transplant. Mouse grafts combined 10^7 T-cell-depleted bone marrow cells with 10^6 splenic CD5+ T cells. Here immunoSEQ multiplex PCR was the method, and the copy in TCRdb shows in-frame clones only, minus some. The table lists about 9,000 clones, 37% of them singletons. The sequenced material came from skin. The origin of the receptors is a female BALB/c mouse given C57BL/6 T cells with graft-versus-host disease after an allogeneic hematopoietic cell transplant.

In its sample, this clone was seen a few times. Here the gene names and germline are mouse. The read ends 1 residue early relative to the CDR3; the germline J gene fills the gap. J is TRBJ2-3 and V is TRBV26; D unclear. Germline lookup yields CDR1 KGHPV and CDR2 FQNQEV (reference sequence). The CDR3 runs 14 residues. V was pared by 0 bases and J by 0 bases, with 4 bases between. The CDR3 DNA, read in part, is TGTGCCAGCAGTCTGTCAACTAGTGCAGAAACGCTGTAT. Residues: CASSLSTSAETLY. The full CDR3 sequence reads CASSLSTSAETLYF.

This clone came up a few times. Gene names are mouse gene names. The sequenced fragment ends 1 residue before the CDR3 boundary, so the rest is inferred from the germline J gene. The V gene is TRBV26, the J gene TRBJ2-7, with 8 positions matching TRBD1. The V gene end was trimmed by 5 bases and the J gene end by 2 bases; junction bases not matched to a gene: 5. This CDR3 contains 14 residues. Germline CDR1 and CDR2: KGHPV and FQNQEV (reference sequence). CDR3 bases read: TGTGCCAGCAGTTCCGGGACAGGAGCCTATGAACAGTAC. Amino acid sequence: CASSSGTGAYEQY. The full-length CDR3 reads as CASSSGTGAYEQYF.

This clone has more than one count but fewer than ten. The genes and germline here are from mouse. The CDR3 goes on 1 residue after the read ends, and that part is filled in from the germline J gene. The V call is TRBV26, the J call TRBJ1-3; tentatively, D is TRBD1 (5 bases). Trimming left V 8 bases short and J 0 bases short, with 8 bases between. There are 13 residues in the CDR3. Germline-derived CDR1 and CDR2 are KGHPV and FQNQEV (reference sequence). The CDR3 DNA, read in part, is TGTGCCAGCGCAGGGAATTCTGGAAATACGCTCTAT. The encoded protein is CASAGNSGNTLY. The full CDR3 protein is CASAGNSGNTLYF.

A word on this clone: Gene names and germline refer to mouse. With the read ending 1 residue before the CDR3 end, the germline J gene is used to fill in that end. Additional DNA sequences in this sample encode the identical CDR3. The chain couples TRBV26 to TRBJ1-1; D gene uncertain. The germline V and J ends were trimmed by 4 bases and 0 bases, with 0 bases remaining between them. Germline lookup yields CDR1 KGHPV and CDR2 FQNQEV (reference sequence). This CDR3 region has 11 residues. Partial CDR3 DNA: TGTGCCAGCAGTCCAAACACAGAAGTCTTC. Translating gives CASSPNTEVF. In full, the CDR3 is CASSPNTEVFF.

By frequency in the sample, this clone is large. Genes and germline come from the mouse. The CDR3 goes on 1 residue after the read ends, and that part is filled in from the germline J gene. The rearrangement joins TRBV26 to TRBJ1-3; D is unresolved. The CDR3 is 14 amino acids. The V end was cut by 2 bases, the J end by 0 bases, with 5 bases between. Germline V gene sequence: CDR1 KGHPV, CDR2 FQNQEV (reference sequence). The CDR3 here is CASSLDISGNTLYF. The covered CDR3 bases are TGTGCCAGCAGTCTGGACATTTCTGGAAATACGCTCTAT.

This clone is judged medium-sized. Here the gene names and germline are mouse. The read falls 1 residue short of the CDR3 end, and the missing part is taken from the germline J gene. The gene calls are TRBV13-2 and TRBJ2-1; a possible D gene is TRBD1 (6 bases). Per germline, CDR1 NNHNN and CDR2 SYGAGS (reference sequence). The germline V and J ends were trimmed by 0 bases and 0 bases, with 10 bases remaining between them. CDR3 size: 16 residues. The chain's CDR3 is CASGDAGVYNYAEQFF. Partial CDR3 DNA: TGTGCCAGCGGTGATGCAGGGGTCTATAACTATGCTGAGCAGTTC.

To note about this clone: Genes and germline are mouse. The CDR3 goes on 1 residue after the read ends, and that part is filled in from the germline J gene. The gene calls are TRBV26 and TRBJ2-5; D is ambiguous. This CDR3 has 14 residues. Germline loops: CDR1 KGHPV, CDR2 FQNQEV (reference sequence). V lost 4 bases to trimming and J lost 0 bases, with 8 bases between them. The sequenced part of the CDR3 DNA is TGTGCCAGCAGTCCGACAATTAACCAAGACACCCAGTAC. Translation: CASSPTINQDTQY. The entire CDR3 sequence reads CASSPTINQDTQYF.

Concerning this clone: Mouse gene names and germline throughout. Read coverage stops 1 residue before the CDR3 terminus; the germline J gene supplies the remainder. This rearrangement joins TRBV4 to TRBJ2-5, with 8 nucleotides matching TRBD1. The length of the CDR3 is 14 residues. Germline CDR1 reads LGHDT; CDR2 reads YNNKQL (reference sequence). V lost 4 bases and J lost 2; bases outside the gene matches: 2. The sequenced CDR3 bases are TGTGCCAGCAGCTCTACAGGGGGCCAAGACACCCAGTAC. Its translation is CASSSTGGQDTQY. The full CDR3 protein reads CASSSTGGQDTQYF.

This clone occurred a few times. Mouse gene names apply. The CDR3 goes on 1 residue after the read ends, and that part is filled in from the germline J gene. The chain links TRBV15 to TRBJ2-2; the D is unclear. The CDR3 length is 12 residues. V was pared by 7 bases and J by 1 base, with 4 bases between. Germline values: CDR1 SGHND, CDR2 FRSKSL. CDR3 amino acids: CASNKNTGQLYF. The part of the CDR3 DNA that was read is TGTGCCAGCAACAAAAACACCGGGCAGCTCTAC.

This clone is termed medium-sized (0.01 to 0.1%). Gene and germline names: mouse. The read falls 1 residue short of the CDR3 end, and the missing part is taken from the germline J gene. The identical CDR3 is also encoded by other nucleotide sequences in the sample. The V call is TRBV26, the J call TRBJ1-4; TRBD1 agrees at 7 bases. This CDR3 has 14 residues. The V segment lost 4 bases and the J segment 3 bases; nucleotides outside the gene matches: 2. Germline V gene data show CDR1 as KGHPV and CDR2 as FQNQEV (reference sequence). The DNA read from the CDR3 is TGTGCCAGCAGTCCGGGACAGACCAACGAAAGATTATTT. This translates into CASSPGQTNERLF. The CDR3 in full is CASSPGQTNERLFF.

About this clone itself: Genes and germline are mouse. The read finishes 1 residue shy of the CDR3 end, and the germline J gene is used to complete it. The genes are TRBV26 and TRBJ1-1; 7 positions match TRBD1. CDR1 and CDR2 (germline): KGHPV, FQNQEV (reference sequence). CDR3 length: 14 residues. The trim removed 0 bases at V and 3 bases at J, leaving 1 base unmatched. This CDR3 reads CASSLSTGHTEVFF. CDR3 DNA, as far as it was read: TGTGCCAGCAGTCTGTCGACAGGGCACACAGAAGTCTTC. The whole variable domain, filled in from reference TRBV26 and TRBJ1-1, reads NSKVIQTPRYLVKGQGQKAKMRCIPEKGHPVVFWYQQNKNNEFKFLINFQNQEVLQQIDMTEKRFSAECPSNSPCSLEIQSSEAGDSALYLCASSLSTGHTEVFFGKGTRLTVV.